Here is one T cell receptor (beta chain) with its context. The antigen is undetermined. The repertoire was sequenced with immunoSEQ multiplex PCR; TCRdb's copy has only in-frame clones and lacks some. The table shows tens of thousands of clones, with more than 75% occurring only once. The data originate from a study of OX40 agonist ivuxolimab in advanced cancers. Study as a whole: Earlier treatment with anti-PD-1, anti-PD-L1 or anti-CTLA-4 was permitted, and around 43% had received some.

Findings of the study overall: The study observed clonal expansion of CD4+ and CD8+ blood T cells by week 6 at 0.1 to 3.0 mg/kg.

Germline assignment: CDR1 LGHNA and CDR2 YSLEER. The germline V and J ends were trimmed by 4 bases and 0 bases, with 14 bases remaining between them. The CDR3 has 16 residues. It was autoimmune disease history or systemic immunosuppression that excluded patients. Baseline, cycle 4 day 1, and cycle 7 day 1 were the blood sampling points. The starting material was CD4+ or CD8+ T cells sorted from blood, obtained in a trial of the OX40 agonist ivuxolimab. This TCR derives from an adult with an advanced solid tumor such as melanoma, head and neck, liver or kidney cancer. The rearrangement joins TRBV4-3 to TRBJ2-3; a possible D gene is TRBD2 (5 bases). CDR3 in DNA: TGCGCCAGCAGCCCGAGGGCAGGACTTAGCACAGATACGCAGTATTTT. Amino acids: CASSPRAGLSTDTQYF.